A single sample is the source of the 20 T cell receptor beta chains below, sequenced in a study of blood T cell repertoires in COVID-19. This table comes from immunoSEQ multiplex PCR, and its TCRdb copy is limited to in-frame clones, with some not included. The table shows under 200,000 clones, with 80% occurring only once. Material: peripheral blood. Receptor source: a man in his 60s with acute or convalescent COVID-19.

This sequence joins TRBV7-9 and TRBJ2-6; 9 nucleotides agree with TRBD1. The CDR3 has 18 residues. Germline V gene sequence: CDR1 SEHNR, CDR2 FQNEAQ (reference sequence). Trimming removed 5 bases from V and 0 bases from J; junction bases left unmatched: 8. The CDR3 DNA reads TGTGCCAGCAGCCTACTGACAGGGGGAGGCTCTGGGGCCAACGTCCTGACTTTC. Encoded protein: CASSLLTGGGSGANVLTF.

The gene calls are TRBV4-1 and TRBJ2-7; TRBD1 might be the D (6 bases). Per germline, CDR1 MGHRA and CDR2 YSYEKL. The CDR3 contains 14 residues. The V end lost 3 bases, the J end lost 4 bases, and 13 bases lay between the germline ends. The CDR3 sequence: CASSHGTGQYEQYF. The CDR3 bases are TGCGCCAGCAGCCACGGGACCGGACAGTACGAGCAGTACTTC.

This clone was detected only once. The chain couples TRBV19 to TRBJ2-1; 16 nucleotides align to TRBD2. Germline V CDR1 and CDR2: LNHDA, SQIVND (reference sequence). This CDR3 is 19 amino acids long. The trim removed 2 bases at V and 5 bases at J, leaving 9 bases unmatched. The CDR3 sequence: CASSILGTSGRGSDNEQFF. Written as DNA, the CDR3 is TGTGCCAGTAGTATACTCGGGACTAGCGGGAGGGGTTCCGACAATGAGCAGTTCTTC.

This chain joins TRBV5-4 and TRBJ2-1; D is unresolved. Germline loops: CDR1 SGHNT, CDR2 YYREEE (reference sequence). Deletions cut 0 bases from V and 9 bases from J, with 16 bases between. The CDR3 has 15 residues. CDR3 sequence: CASSLAQTEVGEQFF. The CDR3 nucleotides read TGTGCCAGCAGCTTGGCCCAGACCGAGGTAGGTGAGCAGTTCTTC.

The gene calls are TRBV9 and TRBJ2-3, with a tentative D call TRBD1 (6 bases). This CDR3 spans 14 amino acids. Germline V gene data show CDR1 as SGDLS and CDR2 as YYNGEE. Trimming removed 2 bases from V and 0 bases from J, with 7 bases in between. The CDR3 DNA sequence: TGTGCCAGCAGCGTTGGACAGAGCACAGATACGCAGTATTTT. Translating gives CASSVGQSTDTQYF.

The V call is TRBV23-1, the J call TRBJ2-2; 8 positions match TRBD1. TRBV23-1 is classed as an ORF, of uncertain function. The CDR3 has 15 amino acids. J gave up 3 bases and V 2 bases, and 2 bases lay outside the gene matches. The CDR3 here is CASSQQTGDTGELFF. The CDR3 DNA reads as TGCGCCAGCAGTCAACAGACAGGGGACACCGGGGAGCTGTTTTTT.

This rearrangement joins TRBV10-2 to TRBJ2-3, with TRBD2 matching 7 bases. Germline loops: CDR1 WSHSY, CDR2 SAAADI. The CDR3 sequence is 16 residues long. With V trimmed by 2 bases and J by 4 bases, 9 bases remained unmatched. CDR3 DNA sequence: TGCGCCAGCAGTGAGACACGGAGGGAGGGGCCAGATACGCAGTATTTT. Protein sequence: CASSETRREGPDTQYF.

Points on this clone: A junction end diverges from the germline sequence, so it may reflect a read error. The chain recombines TRBV5-1 with TRBJ2-7; 12 bases are shared with TRBD2. CDR1 SGHRS and CDR2 YFSETQ come from the germline V gene. The CDR3 runs to 16 residues. DNA of the CDR3: TGCACCAGCGCCCTCACTAGCGGGGGGACTTCCTACGAGCAGTACTTC. This sequence encodes CTSALTSGGTSYEQYF.

This clone came up a few times. The chain joins TRBV24-1 to TRBJ2-2; 8 bases match TRBD2. CDR1 and CDR2 from the germline V gene are KGHDR and SFDVKD. The V gene end was trimmed by 2 bases and the J gene end by 6 bases; junction bases not matched to a gene: 7. The CDR3 totals 16 residues. CDR3 region: CATSDSSGRGAGELFF. In DNA form, the CDR3 reads TGTGCCACCAGTGATTCGAGCGGGAGAGGGGCCGGGGAGCTGTTTTTT.

The chain joins TRBV7-9 to TRBJ2-1; D is perhaps TRBD2 (5 bases). Germline CDR1 and CDR2: SEHNR and FQNEAQ (reference sequence). The CDR3 has 13 residues. Between the trimmed V and J ends, which lost 1 base and 15 bases, there was a span of 16 bases. In DNA form, the CDR3 reads TGTGCCAGCAGCTTAGATTTCGGGAAGTCGCCGTTCTTC. Protein: CASSLDFGKSPFF.

This clone was counted between two and nine times. The V gene is TRBV6-1, the J gene TRBJ2-7; D perhaps matches TRBD2 (5 bases). This CDR3 has 13 residues. Trimming removed 3 bases at V and 7 bases at J, with 13 bases between. Germline V gene sequence: CDR1 MNHNS, CDR2 SASEGT. The CDR3 protein is CASSDRVLAEQYF. The CDR3 DNA sequence: TGTGCCAGCAGTGACCGCGTATTAGCGGAGCAGTACTTC.

This clone occurred a few times. The rearrangement uses TRBV24-1 and TRBJ2-1; 12 bases are shared with TRBD2. CDR3 length: 18 residues. Germline CDR1 KGHDR, CDR2 SFDVKD. V was clipped by 4 bases and J by 3 bases; unmatched bases: 9. CDR3 in amino acids: CATSDATSGREGYNEQFF. The CDR3 DNA is TGTGCCACCAGTGACGCGACTAGCGGGAGAGAGGGCTACAATGAGCAGTTCTTC.

The chain combines TRBV5-1 with TRBJ1-3, with D unresolved. Trimming cost V 0 bases and J 0 bases, with 7 bases left between them. The CDR3 has 15 residues. The V gene's germline CDR1 is SGHRS and CDR2 YFSETQ. CDR3 in amino acids: CASSLDAGSGNTIYF. Here the CDR3 DNA reads TGCGCCAGCAGCTTGGATGCGGGCTCTGGAAACACCATATATTTT.

V and J are TRBV7-9 and TRBJ2-5; 10 bases align to TRBD2. Trimming removed 2 bases from V and 2 bases from J; junction bases left unmatched: 5. Looked up from germline, CDR1 is SEHNR and CDR2 is FQNEAQ (reference sequence). There are 16 residues in the CDR3. Written as DNA, the CDR3 is TGTGCCAGCAGCTTAACCCTAGCGGGAGTGCAAGAGACCCAGTACTTC. This translates into CASSLTLAGVQETQYF.

V gene TRBV11-1 combines with J gene TRBJ1-6; D not resolved. With 5 bases removed from V and 9 bases from J, the gap between germline ends came to 11 bases. From germline, CDR1 is SGHAT and CDR2 FQDESV (reference sequence). This CDR3 spans 13 amino acids. CDR3 nucleotides: TGTGCCAGCAGCCGGTTAGGAGGTTCACCCCTCCACTTT. It specifies CASSRLGGSPLHF.

This sequence joins TRBV23-1 and TRBJ2-1, with D maybe TRBD2 (6 bases). TRBV23-1 is noted as an ORF with a role that remains uncertain. The V end lost 3 bases, the J end lost 5 bases, and 20 bases lay between the germline ends. There are 17 residues in the CDR3. CDR3 DNA: TGCGCCAGCAGTCAGGTGGTATTACCGGGACTTAACAATGAGCAGTTCTTC. Its protein is CASSQVVLPGLNNEQFF.

The chain has TRBV5-1 and TRBJ2-3, with TRBD1 identical over 7 bases. With V trimmed by 3 bases and J by 3 bases, 7 bases remained unmatched. CDR1 is SGHRS, CDR2 YFSETQ, per germline. There are 15 residues in the CDR3. CDR3: CASSSVGQVTDTQYF. The CDR3 nucleotides are TGCGCCAGCAGCTCGGTAGGACAGGTTACAGATACGCAGTATTTT.

The genes are TRBV6-5 and TRBJ1-5; possibly TRBD1 for D (5 bases). Per the germline V gene, CDR1 is MNHEY and CDR2 is SVGAGI. V lost 6 bases and J 7 bases, leaving 16 bases between the germline ends. The CDR3 totals 14 residues. CDR3 protein: CASSRPGRSQPQHF. DNA for the CDR3: TGTGCCAGCAGCCGGCCAGGGCGAAGCCAGCCCCAGCATTTT.

The V gene is TRBV7-9, the J gene TRBJ2-5, with D perhaps TRBD2 (6 bases). The germline CDR1 and CDR2 sequences are SEHNR and FQNEAQ (reference sequence). The CDR3 covers 14 residues. Trimming left V 4 bases short and J 2 bases short, with 11 bases between. In nucleotides, the CDR3 is TGTGCCAGCAGCTCTCCGGGGGTTCAAGAGACCCAGTACTTC. Its translation: CASSSPGVQETQYF.

The V call is TRBV30, the J call TRBJ2-1; TRBD2 aligns across 8 bases. Unmatched junction bases numbered 4, after V lost 3 bases and J lost 3 bases. The CDR3 consists of 14 residues. Germline V gene sequence: CDR1 GTSNPN, CDR2 SVGIG (reference sequence). The CDR3 DNA reads TGTGCCTGGAGGTCGGCGGGAGGCTACAATGAGCAGTTCTTC. This translates into CAWRSAGGYNEQFF. Full variable domain (outside the CDR3, taken from reference TRBV30 and TRBJ2-1): SQTIHQWPATLVQPVGSPLSLECTVEGTSNPNLYWYRQAAGRGLQLLFYSVGIGQISSEVPQNLSASRPQDRQFILSSKKLLLSDSGFYLCAWRSAGGYNEQFFGPGTRLTVL.